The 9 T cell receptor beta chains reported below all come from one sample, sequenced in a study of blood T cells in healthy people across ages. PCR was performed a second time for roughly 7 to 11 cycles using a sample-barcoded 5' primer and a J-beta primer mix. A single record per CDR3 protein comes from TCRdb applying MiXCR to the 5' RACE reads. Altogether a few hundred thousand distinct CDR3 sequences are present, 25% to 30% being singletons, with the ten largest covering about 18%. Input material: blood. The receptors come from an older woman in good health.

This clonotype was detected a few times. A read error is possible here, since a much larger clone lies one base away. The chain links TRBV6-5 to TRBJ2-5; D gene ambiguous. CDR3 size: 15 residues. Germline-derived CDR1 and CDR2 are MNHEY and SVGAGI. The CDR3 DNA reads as TGTGCCAGCAGTCACTCTCCTAAGAGGACGGAGACCCAGTACTTC. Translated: CASSHSPKRTETQYF.

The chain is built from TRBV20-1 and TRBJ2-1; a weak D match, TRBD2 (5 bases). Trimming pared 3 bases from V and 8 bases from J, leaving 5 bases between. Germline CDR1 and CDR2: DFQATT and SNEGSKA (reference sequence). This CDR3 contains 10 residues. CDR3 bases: TGCAGTGCTAGCGGGGATGAGCAGTTCTTC. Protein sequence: CSASGDEQFF.

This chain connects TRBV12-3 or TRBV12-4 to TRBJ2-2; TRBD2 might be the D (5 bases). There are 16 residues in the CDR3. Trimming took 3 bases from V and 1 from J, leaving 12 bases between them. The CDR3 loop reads CASSFLSGLNTGELFF. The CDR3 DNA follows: TGTGCCAGCAGTTTTTTGTCGGGATTGAACACCGGGGAGCTGTTTTTT.

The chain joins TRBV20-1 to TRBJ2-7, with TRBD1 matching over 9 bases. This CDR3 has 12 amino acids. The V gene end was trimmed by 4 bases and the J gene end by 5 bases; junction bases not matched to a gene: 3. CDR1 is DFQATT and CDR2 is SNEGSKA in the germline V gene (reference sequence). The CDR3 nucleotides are TGCAGTGCTATGGGACAGGGAAACGAGCAGTACTTC. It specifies CSAMGQGNEQYF.

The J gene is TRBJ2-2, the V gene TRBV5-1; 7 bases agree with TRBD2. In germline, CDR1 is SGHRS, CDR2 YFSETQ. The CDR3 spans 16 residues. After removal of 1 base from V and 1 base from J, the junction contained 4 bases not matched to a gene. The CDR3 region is CASSLLVAGNTGELFF. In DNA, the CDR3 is TGCGCCAGCAGCTTGCTGGTAGCGGGGAACACCGGGGAGCTGTTTTTT.

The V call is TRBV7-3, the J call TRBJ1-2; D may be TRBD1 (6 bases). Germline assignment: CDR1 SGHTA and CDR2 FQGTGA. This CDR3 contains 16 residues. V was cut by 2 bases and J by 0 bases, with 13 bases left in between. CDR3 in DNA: TGTGCCAGCAGCTTATCAGGGGCGCAGGCTAACTATGGCTACACCTTC. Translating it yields CASSLSGAQANYGYTF.

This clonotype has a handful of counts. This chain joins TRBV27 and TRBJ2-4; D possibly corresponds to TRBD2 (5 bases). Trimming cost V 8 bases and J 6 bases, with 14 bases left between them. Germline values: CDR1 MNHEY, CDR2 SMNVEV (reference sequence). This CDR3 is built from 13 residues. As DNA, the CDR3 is TGTGCCAGCTCTACCGAGGGCCGAAACATTCAGTACTTC. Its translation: CASSTEGRNIQYF.

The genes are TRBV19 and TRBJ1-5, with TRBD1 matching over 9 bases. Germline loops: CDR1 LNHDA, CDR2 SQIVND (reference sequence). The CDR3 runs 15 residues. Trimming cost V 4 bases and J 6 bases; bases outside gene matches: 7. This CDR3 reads CASSNGQGLVQPQHF. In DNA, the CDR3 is TGTGCCAGTAGTAACGGACAGGGGTTGGTTCAGCCCCAGCATTTT.

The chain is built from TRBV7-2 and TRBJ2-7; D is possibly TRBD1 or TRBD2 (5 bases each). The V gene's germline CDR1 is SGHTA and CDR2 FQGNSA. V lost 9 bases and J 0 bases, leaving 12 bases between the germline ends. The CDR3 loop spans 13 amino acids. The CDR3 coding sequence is TGTGCCAGTGCTCGGGACGTCTCCTACGAGCAGTACTTC. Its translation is CASARDVSYEQYF.